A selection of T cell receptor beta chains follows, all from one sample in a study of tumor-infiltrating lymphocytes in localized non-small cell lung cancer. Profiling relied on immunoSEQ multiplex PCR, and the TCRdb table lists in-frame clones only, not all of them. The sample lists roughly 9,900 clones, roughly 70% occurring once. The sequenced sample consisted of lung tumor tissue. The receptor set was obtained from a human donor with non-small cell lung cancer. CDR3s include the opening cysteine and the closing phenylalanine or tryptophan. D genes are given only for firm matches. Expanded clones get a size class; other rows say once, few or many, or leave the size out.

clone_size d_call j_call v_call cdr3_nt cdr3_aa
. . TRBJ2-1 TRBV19 TGTGCCAGTAGTATTGGACTCCACAATGAGCAGTTCTTC CASSIGLHNEQFF
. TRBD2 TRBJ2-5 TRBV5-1 TGCGCCAGCAGCTACGGACTAGCGGGGGGCGTCCAAGAGACCCAGTACTTC CASSYGLAGGVQETQYF
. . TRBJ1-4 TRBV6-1 TGTGCCAGCAGTGAATCGGGGACTTGGGACGAAAAACTGTTTTTT CASSESGTWDEKLFF
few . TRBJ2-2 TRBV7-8 TGTGCCAGCACCCTATTCGGGGCGACGAACACCGGGGAGCTGTTTTTT CASTLFGATNTGELFF
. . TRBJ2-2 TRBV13 TGTGCCAGCAGCTTAGTCACAGATACCGGGGAGCTGTTTTTT CASSLVTDTGELFF
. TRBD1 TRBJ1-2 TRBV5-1 TGCGCCAGCCATTCCGGGACAGTCGGCAACTATGGCTACACCTTC CASHSGTVGNYGYTF
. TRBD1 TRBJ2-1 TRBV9 TGTGCCAGCAGCCCCCGGGACAGCGAGCAGTTCTTC CASSPRDSEQFF
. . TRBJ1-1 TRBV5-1 TGCGCCAGCAGCCCTACCTACAGGGTGAACACTGAAGCTTTCTTT CASSPTYRVNTEAFF
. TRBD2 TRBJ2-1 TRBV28 TGTGCCAGCAGTTTGGGTGCAGCGGGGGGATTGGGTGAGCAGTTCTTC CASSLGAAGGLGEQFF
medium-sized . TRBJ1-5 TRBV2 TGTGCCAGCAGTGAACCCAATCAGCCCCAGCATTTT CASSEPNQPQHF
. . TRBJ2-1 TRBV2 TGTGCCAGCAGAAAGGGTAGCTACAATGAGCAGTTCTTC CASRKGSYNEQFF
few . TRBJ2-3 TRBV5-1 TGCGCCAGCAGCTTGGGCAGCACAGATACGCAGTATTTT CASSLGSTDTQYF
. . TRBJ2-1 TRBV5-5 TGTGCCAGCAGCCTCGGAGGGGCAGGGAACAATGAGCAGTTCTTC CASSLGGAGNNEQFF
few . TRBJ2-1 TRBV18 TGTGCCAGCTCACCAGCGAACAATGAGCAGTTCTTC CASSPANNEQFF
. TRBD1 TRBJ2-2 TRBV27 TGTGCCAGCAGTTCCCTATCAGGGGGCTGGACCGGGGAGCTGTTTTTT CASSSLSGGWTGELFF
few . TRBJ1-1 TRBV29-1 TGCAGCGTTTCGGTAAGGAACACTGAAGCTTTCTTT CSVSVRNTEAFF
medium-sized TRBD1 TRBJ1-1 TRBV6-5 TGTGCCAGCAGGGGACAGGGGGCGAACACTGAAGCTTTCTTT CASRGQGANTEAFF
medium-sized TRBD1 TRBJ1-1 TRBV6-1 TGTGCCAGCAGGCGACAGGGGGCCGACACTGAAGCTTTCTTT CASRRQGADTEAFF
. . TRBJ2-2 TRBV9 TGTGCCAGCAGCGTATCGCCCGGGGAGCTGTTTTTT CASSVSPGELFF
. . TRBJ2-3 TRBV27 TGTGCCAGTACCGGGGACTTCTCAGATACGCAGTATTTT CASTGDFSDTQYF
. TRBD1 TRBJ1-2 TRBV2 TGTGCCAGGGACACATACAGGGGGGATAACTATGGCTACACCTTC CARDTYRGDNYGYTF
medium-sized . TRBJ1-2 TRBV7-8 TGTGCCAGCAGCTCCGCTCACTCTAGGGGATATGGCTACACCTTC CASSSAHSRGYGYTF
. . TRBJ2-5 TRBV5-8 TGTGCCAGCGCGAGGGGCAGCCGTAGATCAGAGACCCAGTACTTC CASARGSRRSETQYF
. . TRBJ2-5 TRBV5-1 TGCGCCAGCAGCTCACCGCAAGAGACCCAGTACTTC CASSSPQETQYF
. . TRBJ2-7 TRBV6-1 TGTGCCAGCAGTGAAGGAAGGGGACTGGGGTCCTACGAGCAGTACTTC CASSEGRGLGSYEQYF
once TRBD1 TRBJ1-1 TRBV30 TGTGCCTGGAGTGTGAAAAGGGGGCAGGCCACTGAAGCTTTCTTT CAWSVKRGQATEAFF
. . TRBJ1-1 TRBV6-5 TGTGCCAGCAGTTACTCTTGGGGCGCGACTGAAGCTTTCTTT CASSYSWGATEAFF
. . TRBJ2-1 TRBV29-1 TGCAGCGTAAGAGGTTGGGGCAATGAGCAGTTCTTC CSVRGWGNEQFF
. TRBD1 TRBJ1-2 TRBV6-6 TGTGCCAGCAGCCCGGACAGGGACTATGGCTACACCTTC CASSPDRDYGYTF
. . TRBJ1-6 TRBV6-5 TGTGCCAGCAGCACACAGGGCGCGGAAGGTTCACCCCTCCACTTT CASSTQGAEGSPLHF
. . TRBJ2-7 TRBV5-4 TGTGCCAGCAGCCCCGTGGCAGATAACTACGAGCAGTACTTC CASSPVADNYEQYF
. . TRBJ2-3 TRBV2 TGTGCCAGCAGTGAAGCAAGAGGGAGCACAGATACGCAGTATTTT CASSEARGSTDTQYF
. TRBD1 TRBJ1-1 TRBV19 TGTGCCAGTAGTATGGACCGGGACAGGGGGAACACTGAAGCTTTCTTT CASSMDRDRGNTEAFF
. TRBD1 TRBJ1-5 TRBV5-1 TGCGCCAGCAGCTTGGGGACAGGGGGCAATCAGCCCCAGCATTTT CASSLGTGGNQPQHF
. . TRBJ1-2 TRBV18 TGTGCCAGCTCGCGGGGACCGATCGCTAACTATGGCTACACCTTC CASSRGPIANYGYTF
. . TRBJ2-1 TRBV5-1 TGCGCCAGCAGCGGGTCGGTTCGGGGGTCCTACAATGAGCAGTTCTTC CASSGSVRGSYNEQFF